One and the same sample provided the 17 T cell receptor beta chains below, sequenced in a study of blood T cells in healthy people across ages. Combining a sample-barcoded 5' primer with a J-beta primer mix, a second PCR ran for about 7 to 12 cycles. Each CDR3 protein gets one entry after TCRdb re-called the 5' RACE reads with MiXCR. This sample has about 1.1 million distinct CDR3 sequences, with 35% to 45% found just once. The specimen was blood. The origin of the receptors is a young man in good health.

The rearrangement links TRBV19 to TRBJ1-1; tentatively, D is TRBD1 (6 bases). The CDR3 loop spans 14 amino acids. Germline loops: CDR1 LNHDA, CDR2 SQIVND (reference sequence). Trimming cost V 6 bases and J 1 base, with 12 bases left between them. CDR3 residues: CASRPDSENTEAFF. The DNA for the CDR3 is TGTGCCAGTAGGCCGGACAGCGAGAACACTGAAGCTTTCTTT.

This chain connects TRBV18 to TRBJ1-1; D remains ambiguous. V gave up 3 bases and J gave up 0 bases, with 14 bases separating them. CDR1 KGHSH and CDR2 LQKENI come from the germline V gene. The CDR3 sequence is 16 residues long. CDR3: CASSPDGTRLNTEAFF. CDR3 bases: TGTGCCAGCTCACCGGACGGAACACGACTGAACACTGAAGCTTTCTTT.

This chain connects TRBV7-9 to TRBJ1-4, with D perhaps TRBD1 (5 bases). The CDR3 has 14 amino acids. Germline-derived CDR1 and CDR2 are SEHNR and FQNEAQ (reference sequence). The ends were cut back, 5 bases at V and 8 bases at J, with 15 bases in the middle. For the CDR3, the DNA is TGTGCCAGCAGCCCGCTGGGGGATAAGGAAAAACTGTTTTTT. This gives the protein CASSPLGDKEKLFF.

The chain recombines TRBV4-1 with TRBJ1-2, with a weak D call TRBD1 (6 bases). This CDR3 has 16 amino acids. Germline lookup yields CDR1 MGHRA and CDR2 YSYEKL. The V gene lost 2 bases and the J gene lost 5 bases, with 18 bases spanning the gap. CDR3 region: CASSQLTGNGYYGYTF. CDR3 DNA: TGCGCCAGCAGCCAATTGACAGGTAACGGCTATTATGGCTACACCTTC.

A few counts support this clonotype. One end of the junction does not line up with germline, which may come from a read error. This rearrangement joins TRBV7-3 to TRBJ2-2; maybe TRBD2 (5 bases). Germline values: CDR1 SGHTA, CDR2 FQGTGA. This CDR3 is 15 amino acids long. The CDR3 region has the DNA TGTTCCAGCAGCCCCCCCGGGACGAACACCGGGGAGCTGTTTTTT. Protein sequence: CSSSPPGTNTGELFF.

The chain is built from TRBV6-2 or TRBV6-3 and TRBJ2-2, with D possibly being TRBD1 or TRBD2 (6 bases each). CDR3 length equals 14 residues. The V gene's germline CDR1 is MNHEY and CDR2 SVGEGT. V lost 6 bases to trimming and J lost 5 bases, with 13 bases between them. The CDR3: CASSVGGITGELFF. The CDR3 DNA reads TGTGCCAGCAGCGTAGGGGGGATTACCGGGGAGCTGTTTTTT.

The J gene is TRBJ1-1, the V gene TRBV4-2; D unclear. From germline, CDR1 is LGHNA and CDR2 YNFKEQ. This CDR3 has 14 residues. Between the trimmed V and J ends, which lost 0 bases and 3 bases, there was a span of 8 bases. The CDR3 reads CASSQDSKDTEAFF. CDR3 DNA: TGTGCCAGCAGCCAAGATAGCAAAGACACTGAAGCTTTCTTT.

This chain connects TRBV10-3 to TRBJ1-4; perhaps TRBD1 as D (5 bases). The CDR3 is 15 amino acids. Looked up from germline, CDR1 is ENHRY and CDR2 is SYGVKD. The V and J ends lost 0 bases and 10 bases respectively, with 15 bases between them. The CDR3 nucleotides read TGTGCCATCAGTGAGTCGATCCTGGTGGGGGTAAAACTGTTTTTT. It specifies CAISESILVGVKLFF.

This clonotype was recorded a few times. This chain connects TRBV20-1 to TRBJ1-2, with D tentatively TRBD1 (5 bases). Germline V gives CDR1 DFQATT, CDR2 SNEGSKA (reference sequence). V dropped 5 bases and J dropped 2 bases, with 15 bases sitting between them. The CDR3 is 14 residues long. CDR3 bases: TGCAGTGCTTCCACCGGGACGGCGAACTATGGCTACACCTTC. Encoded protein: CSASTGTANYGYTF.

This clonotype turned up a few times. The gene calls are TRBV5-1 and TRBJ2-5, with D perhaps matching TRBD2 (6 bases). V was pared by 0 bases and J by 2 bases, with 14 bases between. This CDR3 is built from 16 residues. CDR1 and CDR2 from the germline V gene are SGHRS and YFSETQ. The CDR3 here is CASSLDKVGTQETQYF. CDR3 DNA sequence: TGCGCCAGCAGCTTGGATAAGGTTGGGACTCAAGAGACCCAGTACTTC.

This rearrangement joins TRBV20-1 to TRBJ1-2, with D possibly matching TRBD1 (6 bases). V was trimmed by 5 bases and J by 7 bases, leaving 26 bases between them. The germline CDR1 and CDR2 sequences are DFQATT and SNEGSKA (reference sequence). The CDR3 loop spans 16 amino acids. The CDR3, as DNA: TGCAGTGCTCCGGGGATAAACAGGGTCTCCGGGTCTGGCTACACCTTC. As protein: CSAPGINRVSGSGYTF.

This clonotype has just a few counts. The chain carries TRBV20-1 and TRBJ2-3, with D tentatively TRBD1 (6 bases). Germline loops: CDR1 DFQATT, CDR2 SNEGSKA (reference sequence). This CDR3 is built from 15 residues. The V and J ends lost 0 bases and 2 bases respectively, with 12 bases between them. CDR3 region: CSARDPQGFTDTQYF. CDR3 nucleotide sequence: TGCAGTGCTAGAGACCCACAGGGATTCACAGATACGCAGTATTTT.

J is TRBJ1-6 and V is TRBV3-1, with D possibly being TRBD1 (6 bases). CDR1 and CDR2 from the germline V gene are LGHDT and YNNKEL (reference sequence). V lost 0 bases to trimming and J lost 6 bases, with 9 bases between them. The CDR3 loop spans 15 amino acids. CDR3 loop: CASSQEDSFNSPLHF. The CDR3 DNA follows: TGTGCCAGCAGCCAAGAGGACAGTTTTAATTCACCCCTCCACTTT.

The chain combines TRBV6-5 with TRBJ2-5, with D maybe TRBD1 (7 bases). The CDR3 is made up of 16 amino acids. The V gene's germline CDR1 is MNHEY and CDR2 SVGAGI. Trimming stripped 5 bases from V and 6 bases from J, with 22 bases between. The CDR3 DNA reads TGTGCCAGCAGTCCCTCAGGGGGGCCTTCCGTTAAGACCCAGTACTTC. It is translated as CASSPSGGPSVKTQYF.

The table lists this clonotype with a few counts. The chain employs TRBV6-2 or TRBV6-3 and TRBJ1-2, with D hard to call. The ends were cut back, 7 bases at V and 1 base at J, with 7 bases in the middle. Germline values: CDR1 MNHEY, CDR2 SVGEGT. CDR3 size: 12 residues. The CDR3 loop is CASIGLNYGYTF. CDR3 in DNA: TGTGCCAGCATCGGCCTTAACTATGGCTACACCTTC.

This clonotype has a handful of counts. The chain couples TRBV6-5 to TRBJ2-2, with 9 bases identical to TRBD1. The CDR3 runs to 13 residues. In germline, CDR1 is MNHEY, CDR2 SVGAGI. The ends lost 5 bases at V and 8 bases at J; junction bases unmatched: 3. The CDR3 protein is CASSNRGRGELFF. The CDR3 bases are TGTGCCAGCAGTAACAGGGGGCGAGGGGAGCTGTTTTTT.

This clonotype has more than one count but fewer than ten. The chain has TRBV20-1 and TRBJ1-1; D not certain. V dropped 6 bases and J dropped 3 bases, with 5 bases sitting between them. CDR3 length: 10 residues. Germline lookup yields CDR1 DFQATT and CDR2 SNEGSKA (reference sequence). In nucleotides, the CDR3 is TGCAGTGCCGTTTACACTGAAGCTTTCTTT. It encodes CSAVYTEAFF.